This is a list of T cell receptor beta chains from one sample in a study of blood T cell repertoires in COVID-19. Assay: immunoSEQ multiplex PCR; the TCRdb copy retains only in-frame clones and omits some. The sample has around 100,000 clones, about 80% seen once. Specimen: peripheral blood. These receptors were taken from a woman aged 70-85 years with acute or convalescent COVID-19. Both conserved end residues are part of each CDR3. The D gene is left open where the match is weak. Only some rows state a clone size, as once, few, many or a class for expanded clones.

TRBV6-5	.	TRBJ2-5	TRBD1	TGTGCCAGCACCAAACAGGGGGCGCGGCAAGAGACCCAGTACTTC	CASTKQGARQETQYF
TRBV5-1	few	TRBJ1-2	.	TGCGCCAGCAGCTCCCTCGCTGAGCGCGGAGGTGGCTACACCTTC	CASSSLAERGGGYTF
TRBV7-2	few	TRBJ2-1	TRBD2	TGTGCCAGCCGACTAGCGGGGGCCAATGAGCAGTTCTTC	CASRLAGANEQFF
TRBV3-1/TRBV3-2	.	TRBJ2-5	.	TGTGCCAGCAGCCACCTAGCGATCCAAGAGACCCAGTACTTC	CASSHLAIQETQYF
TRBV2	.	TRBJ1-5	.	TGTGCCAGCAGCCCGACAGTTAGCAATCAGCCCCAGCATTTT	CASSPTVSNQPQHF
TRBV29-1	.	TRBJ2-7	TRBD1	TGCAGCGCCAGGACAGGGGCTAACTACGAGCAGTACTTC	CSARTGANYEQYF
TRBV30	.	TRBJ1-1	TRBD1	TGTGCCTGGAATGGAATAGACAGGGAGTCCACTGAAGCTTTCTTT	CAWNGIDRESTEAFF
TRBV7-2	.	TRBJ2-3	.	TGTGCCAGCAGCTTATTTTGGGGCGGGGCTAGCACAGATACGCAGTATTTT	CASSLFWGGASTDTQYF
TRBV2	.	TRBJ1-4	.	TGTGCCAGCAGTGAGGACGGGGGAACTAATGAAAAACTGTTTTTT	CASSEDGGTNEKLFF
TRBV9	few	TRBJ1-6	.	TGTGCCAGCAGCCGCCCGGGACTGAGAAATTCACCCCTCCACTTT	CASSRPGLRNSPLHF
TRBV6-5	.	TRBJ1-5	.	TGTGCCAGCAGTAGGAACAGGGCCAATGGGCAGCCCCAGCATTTT	CASSRNRANGQPQHF
TRBV4-3	.	TRBJ1-2	TRBD1	TGCGCCAGCAGCCTTCCGGGACAGGGGGCTCTTGGCTACACCTTC	CASSLPGQGALGYTF
TRBV7-8	.	TRBJ2-3	.	TGTGCCAGCAGCTTAGTGGACTCCACAGATACGCAGTATTTT	CASSLVDSTDTQYF
TRBV18	.	TRBJ1-1	.	TGTGCCAGCTCACCGAACAGGGTTGGGGATGGCACTGAAGCTTTCTTT	CASSPNRVGDGTEAFF
TRBV9	.	TRBJ1-1	.	TGTGCCAGCAGCGTAGATGGGGGCGGGGGGCGTGCTTTCTTT	CASSVDGGGGRAFF
TRBV5-1	.	TRBJ2-2	TRBD2	TGCGCCAGCAGCTTCCTTGGGGGGGCCGGGGAGCTGTTTTTT	CASSFLGGAGELFF
TRBV10-3	.	TRBJ1-5	.	TGTGCCACCGGGGGGCCGGGCAATCAGCCCCAGCATTTT	CATGGPGNQPQHF
TRBV11-3	.	TRBJ2-5	.	TGTGCCAGCAGCTTACAGGGTTTGGAGACCCAGTACTTC	CASSLQGLETQYF
TRBV12-3/TRBV12-4	.	TRBJ1-2	.	TGTGCCAGCAGCCGGAGCTATGGCTACACCTTC	CASSRSYGYTF
TRBV4-2	.	TRBJ1-5	TRBD1	TGTGCCAGCAGCCAATCGACAGGGGGCGGGGGTCAGCCCCAGCATTTT	CASSQSTGGGGQPQHF
TRBV24-1	.	TRBJ2-1	.	TGTGCCACCAGTGATAAGTGGGGCCGGAACAATGAGCAGTTCTTC	CATSDKWGRNNEQFF
TRBV19	.	TRBJ2-4	.	TGTGCCAGTAGTAATCCAGGCGACATAGCCAAAAACATTCAGTACTTC	CASSNPGDIAKNIQYF
TRBV2	.	TRBJ1-1	.	TGTGCCAGCAGTGTAAATAGGCAGGGATCCTCGGGCTCTGAAGCTTTCTTT	CASSVNRQGSSGSEAFF
TRBV11-2	.	TRBJ1-1	.	TGTGCCAGCAGCTTGCTACAGGGCCAGCTCACTGAAGCTTTCTTT	CASSLLQGQLTEAFF
TRBV6-2/TRBV6-3	.	TRBJ1-2	.	TGTGCCAGCAGTTACTCGCCACAGGGCAACTATGGCTACACCTTC	CASSYSPQGNYGYTF
TRBV5-8	few	TRBJ1-1	.	TGTGCCAGCAGCGGGGGGACGAACACTGAAGCTTTCTTT	CASSGGTNTEAFF
TRBV5-1	.	TRBJ2-3	TRBD1	TGCGCCAGCAGTCCCACCCCGGGACAGGCGGGAGATACGCAGTATTTT	CASSPTPGQAGDTQYF
TRBV19	.	TRBJ2-7	TRBD2	TGTGCCAGTAGTATAGGGACTAGCGGGGGCCCGACCTCCTACGAGCAGTACTTC	CASSIGTSGGPTSYEQYF
TRBV2	once	TRBJ1-2	.	TGTGCCAGCAGGGGGGCCAGGGGCGGCTATGGCTACACCTTC	CASRGARGGYGYTF
TRBV27	.	TRBJ2-2	.	TGTGCCAGCAGTACGGGACTCCGTCACACCGGGGAGCTGTTTTTT	CASSTGLRHTGELFF
TRBV5-6	.	TRBJ1-6	TRBD1	TGTGCCAGCAGCTGGGTCGGGCAGGGGGCACAGTCACCCCTCCACTTT	CASSWVGQGAQSPLHF
TRBV30	.	TRBJ1-1	.	TGTGCCTGGAGTGGTGGAGGGGAAGCTTTCTTT	CAWSGGGEAFF
TRBV19	.	TRBJ1-1	TRBD1	TGTGCCAGTAACCCACAGGGGGCCAACACTGAAGCTTTCTTT	CASNPQGANTEAFF
TRBV11-2	.	TRBJ2-6	TRBD1	TGTGCCAGCAGCCTAACAGGGGTTGGGGCCAACGTCCTGACTTTC	CASSLTGVGANVLTF
TRBV7-2	.	TRBJ2-3	TRBD2	TGTGCCAGCAGGTTTAGCGGGGTTCGCACAGATACGCAGTATTTT	CASRFSGVRTDTQYF
TRBV18	.	TRBJ1-1	.	TGTGCCAGCTTACCGGAGATGAACACTGAAGCTTTCTTT	CASLPEMNTEAFF
TRBV19	.	TRBJ2-5	TRBD2	TGTGCCAGTAGGCTAGCGGGGGAGCAAGAGACCCAGTACTTC	CASRLAGEQETQYF
TRBV5-1	few	TRBJ2-7	.	TGCGCCAGCAGCTTGGGTAGTCAGGGGCTCTCCTACGAGCAGTACTTC	CASSLGSQGLSYEQYF
TRBV30	.	TRBJ1-1	.	TGTGCCTGGGTTAGACTGGGGAACACTGAAGCTTTCTTT	CAWVRLGNTEAFF
TRBV10-3	.	TRBJ2-5	TRBD2	TGTGCCATCAGTGGGGTTTCCCAGCGGGGGGTGCGGGAGACCCAGTACTTC	CAISGVSQRGVRETQYF
TRBV7-2	.	TRBJ1-5	.	TGTGCCAGCAGCCTGAACCCGGGACTGCTCAATCAGCCCCAGCATTTT	CASSLNPGLLNQPQHF
TRBV30	.	TRBJ2-3	.	TGTGCCTGGAGTGTACTTGTGGGGCCAGATACGCAGTATTTT	CAWSVLVGPDTQYF